This section outlines one T cell receptor (beta chain) sequence together with its context. This entry belongs to a study of cytomegalovirus exposure and HLA in healthy donors. The germline V gene encodes CDR1 SNHLY and CDR2 FYNNEI. Deletions cut 4 bases from V and 1 base from J, with 5 bases between. The CDR3 loop spans 13 amino acids. Primers included in the PCR were 60 Vbeta and 13 Jbeta primers. The data were produced by immunoSEQ multiplex PCR, yet TCRdb's version contains in-frame clones alone and is incomplete. The sample includes 100,000 or so clones, roughly 84% of them seen just once. Sequencing was done on a sample of PBMCs. The clonotype was recovered from a woman between 18 and 30 years old in good health and CMV-seronegative. This chain connects TRBV2 to TRBJ1-5; D unresolved. The CDR3 nucleotides read TGTGCCAGCAGTGTTAGCAGCAATCAGCCCCAGCATTTT. It is translated as CASSVSSNQPQHF.